This T cell receptor beta chain stems from a study of T cells in Graves' hyperthyroidism and ophthalmopathy. Study-level findings and limits: Separation of ophthalmopathy from stable hyperthyroidism was achieved by a 13 V-J model. The blood repertoire included most of the expanded thyroid clonotypes above 0.001.

Of note for this clonotype: What it recognizes is unknown.

Using RNA transcripts as the source, TCR beta CDR3 regions were amplified. The TCR CDR3 first-round RT-PCR relied on the HTBI primer set. TCRdb independently ran MiXCR on the multiplex PCR reads; one entry per CDR3 protein. This table has roughly 500,000 distinct CDR3 sequences, under 60% appearing once. Sequences were obtained from peripheral blood or thyroid tissue (not recorded which). This clonotype was obtained from an adult woman with Graves' disease, either hyperthyroidism or ophthalmopathy (not recorded which).

DNA for the CDR3: TGTGCCAGCAGTGAGGCGGGAAGTGAGACCCAGTACTTC. Translating it yields CASSEAGSETQYF. The chain has TRBV6-1 and TRBJ2-5, with D possibly TRBD2 on 6 matching bases. V lost 3 bases to trimming and J lost 5 bases, with 10 bases between them. The germline V gene encodes CDR1 MNHNS and CDR2 SASEGT. The CDR3 contains 13 residues.